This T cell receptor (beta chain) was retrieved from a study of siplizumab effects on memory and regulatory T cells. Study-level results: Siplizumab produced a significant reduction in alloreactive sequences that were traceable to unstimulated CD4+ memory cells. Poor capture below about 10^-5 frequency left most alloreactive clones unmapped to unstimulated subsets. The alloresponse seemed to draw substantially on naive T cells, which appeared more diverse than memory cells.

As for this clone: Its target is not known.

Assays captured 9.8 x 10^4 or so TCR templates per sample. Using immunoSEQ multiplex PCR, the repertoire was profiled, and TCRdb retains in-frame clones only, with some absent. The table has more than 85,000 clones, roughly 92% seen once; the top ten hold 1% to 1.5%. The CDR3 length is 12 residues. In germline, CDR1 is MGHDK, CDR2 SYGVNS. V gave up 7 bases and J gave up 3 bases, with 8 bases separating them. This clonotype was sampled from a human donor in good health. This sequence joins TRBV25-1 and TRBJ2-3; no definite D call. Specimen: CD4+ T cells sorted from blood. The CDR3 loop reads CASNRRTDTQYF. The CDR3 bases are TGTGCCAGCAACCGGAGAACAGATACGCAGTATTTT.